These 17 T cell receptor beta chains share one sample of origin, sequenced in a study of T cell clones after liver transplantation. Only in-frame clones appear in the TCRdb table, and some are missing; sequencing was by immunoSEQ multiplex PCR. The table records fewer than 85,000 clones, about 80% of them present only once. Specimen: CD4+ T cells from blood, collected 12 months after liver transplant. The receptors originated from a human patient who received a liver transplant. Part of the T cell pool may stem from the graft donor.

V gene TRBV18 combines with J gene TRBJ2-7; D call uncertain. There are 14 residues in the CDR3. The V gene's germline CDR1 is KGHSH and CDR2 LQKENI. Trimming shortened V by 6 bases and J by 0 bases, and 12 bases separated the two germline ends. As DNA, the CDR3 is TGTGCCAGCTCCCGGACCTCCTTCTCCTACGAGCAGTACTTC. Residues: CASSRTSFSYEQYF.

This clone was picked up many times. The chain has TRBV14 and TRBJ2-2; the D is unclear. V lost 2 bases and J 4 bases, leaving 5 bases between the germline ends. Looked up from germline, CDR1 is SGHDN and CDR2 is FVKESK. The CDR3 is 13 residues long. As DNA, the CDR3 is TGTGCCAGCAGCCAACAGACCACCGGGGAGCTGTTTTTT. Translating gives CASSQQTTGELFF.

The V gene is TRBV5-1, the J gene TRBJ1-4; weak D call: TRBD1 (6 bases). V dropped 5 bases and J dropped 3 bases, with 14 bases sitting between them. The CDR3 extends over 15 amino acids. Per the germline V gene, CDR1 is SGHRS and CDR2 is YFSETQ. For the CDR3, the DNA is TGCGCCAGCAGTTCTCAGGGGACGCCTAATGAAAAACTGTTTTTT. Encoded protein: CASSSQGTPNEKLFF.

This sequence joins TRBV5-1 and TRBJ1-1; tentatively, D is TRBD1 (6 bases). Germline V CDR1 and CDR2: SGHRS, YFSETQ. V dropped 2 bases and J dropped 1 base, with 9 bases sitting between them. The CDR3 extends over 14 amino acids. The CDR3 nucleotides are TGCGCCAGCAGCTTCGACAGGCCGAACACTGAAGCTTTCTTT. Translated: CASSFDRPNTEAFF.

The gene calls are TRBV7-8 and TRBJ1-1, with D unclear. The V end was cut by 2 bases, the J end by 2 bases, with 6 bases between. The CDR3 is made up of 13 amino acids. Germline V CDR1 and CDR2: SGHVS, FQNEAQ. In DNA form, the CDR3 reads TGTGCCAGCAGCTTAAGCGCCAACACTGAAGCTTTCTTT. Amino acids: CASSLSANTEAFF.

This clone was seen a few times. The chain carries TRBV28 and TRBJ1-5, with D perhaps TRBD1 (5 bases). The germline V gene encodes CDR1 MDHEN and CDR2 SYDVKM. The CDR3 runs to 14 residues. Trimming shortened V by 3 bases and J by 7 bases, and 13 bases separated the two germline ends. The CDR3 region is CASSLWQGGQPQHF. The CDR3 coding sequence is TGTGCCAGCAGTTTGTGGCAGGGTGGCCAGCCCCAGCATTTT.

V is TRBV7-2 and J is TRBJ2-1; TRBD2 agrees at 9 bases. The CDR3 has 14 residues. Trimming cost V 5 bases and J 4 bases; bases outside gene matches: 3. The V gene's germline CDR1 is SGHTA and CDR2 FQGNSA. The chain's CDR3 is CASSQTSGYNEQFF. Here the CDR3 DNA reads TGTGCCAGCAGCCAGACTAGCGGATACAATGAGCAGTTCTTC.

V and J are TRBV10-1 and TRBJ2-2; D ambiguous. V lost 4 bases and J lost 0, with 9 bases in between. The CDR3 extends over 15 amino acids. The germline V gene encodes CDR1 WNHNN and CDR2 SYGVQD (reference sequence). CDR3 in amino acids: CASSGVGSNTGELFF. In DNA form, the CDR3 reads TGCGCCAGCAGTGGGGTAGGATCGAACACCGGGGAGCTGTTTTTT.

The rearrangement links TRBV6-1 to TRBJ1-5; no firm D call. The germline gives CDR1 MNHNS, CDR2 SASEGT. CDR3 length: 12 residues. V was cut by 11 bases and J by 2 bases, with 10 bases left in between. CDR3 amino acids: CAGQSGNQPQHF. The CDR3 DNA is TGTGCCGGTCAAAGTGGCAATCAGCCCCAGCATTTT.

The chain has TRBV10-3 and TRBJ2-2; possible D gene TRBD2, 6 bases. V lost 7 bases and J lost 7, with 16 bases in between. In germline, CDR1 is ENHRY, CDR2 SYGVKD. The CDR3 consists of 14 residues. The CDR3 spells CAITREGLGGELFF. CDR3 sequence (DNA): TGTGCCATCACCCGAGAGGGACTGGGCGGGGAGCTGTTTTTT.

This sequence joins TRBV7-8 and TRBJ2-1, with 11 bases that match TRBD2. Germline CDR1 reads SGHVS; CDR2 reads FQNEAQ. After removal of 1 base from V and 3 bases from J, the junction contained 5 bases not matched to a gene. This CDR3 region has 17 residues. The CDR3, as DNA: TGTGCCAGCAGCTTAGGGGTAGGGACTAGCGGCTACAATGAGCAGTTCTTC. It is translated as CASSLGVGTSGYNEQFF.

V gene TRBV5-5 combines with J gene TRBJ1-2; D might be TRBD1 (6 bases). The germline V and J ends were trimmed by 3 bases and 4 bases, with 19 bases remaining between them. Germline values: CDR1 SGHKS, CDR2 YYEKEE (reference sequence). The CDR3 extends over 16 amino acids. The CDR3 loop reads CASSSQKQGRGYGYTF. The DNA of the CDR3 is TGTGCCAGCAGCTCCCAGAAACAGGGAAGGGGCTATGGCTACACCTTC.

Only one count was recorded for this clone. The CDR3 DNA reads as TGTGCCAGCAGCTCCGTCAACAGGGCCTACGAGCAGTACTTC. Amino acid sequence: CASSSVNRAYEQYF. The gene calls are TRBV7-9 and TRBJ2-7; perhaps TRBD1 as D (6 bases). The V end was cut by 4 bases, the J end by 2 bases, with 12 bases between. This CDR3 comprises 14 residues. Germline V lookup: CDR1 SEHNR, CDR2 FQNEAQ (reference sequence).

The CDR3 bases are TGTGCCAGCAGCGTAAATACGCGCTCCTACGAGCAGTACTTC. It encodes CASSVNTRSYEQYF. V and J are TRBV9 and TRBJ2-7; D is uncertain. Deletions cut 1 base from V and 0 bases from J, with 8 bases between. The germline CDR1 and CDR2 sequences are SGDLS and YYNGEE. CDR3 length: 14 residues.

This chain connects TRBV28 to TRBJ1-5, with 8 bases that match TRBD1. With 5 bases clipped from V and 4 bases from J, the junction kept 7 bases outside the gene matches. This CDR3 is 15 amino acids long. CDR1 is MDHEN, CDR2 SYDVKM, per germline. CDR3 sequence: CASSRTGKGNQPQHF. The CDR3 coding sequence is TGTGCCAGCAGTAGGACAGGGAAGGGGAATCAGCCCCAGCATTTT.

This chain links TRBV29-1 with TRBJ2-7, with D possibly called TRBD1 or TRBD2 (5 bases each). This CDR3 has 12 amino acids. The ends were cut back, 6 bases at V and 0 bases at J, with 9 bases in the middle. Per germline, CDR1 SQVTM and CDR2 ANQGSEA. The CDR3 loop is CSVGTDSYEQYF. CDR3 coding DNA: TGCAGCGTCGGGACGGACTCCTACGAGCAGTACTTC.

This chain links TRBV19 with TRBJ2-1; D perhaps matches TRBD2 (5 bases). The CDR3 is 11 residues long. Germline V CDR1 and CDR2: LNHDA, SQIVND (reference sequence). Trimming stripped 7 bases from V and 7 bases from J, with 8 bases between. The CDR3 loop reads CASTSRNEQFF. In DNA form, the CDR3 reads TGTGCCAGTACTAGCAGGAATGAGCAGTTCTTC.